The 23 T cell receptor beta chains below all came from one sample that was sequenced in a study of blood T cell repertoires in COVID-19. Repertoires were generated with immunoSEQ multiplex PCR, while TCRdb's copy carries only in-frame clones and drops some. The sample consists of approximately 270,000 clones, approximately 90% of them appearing once. Specimen: PBMCs or T cells enriched from blood (not recorded which). The receptor set was obtained from a woman between 25 and 40 years old with acute COVID-19.

The chain joins TRBV6-5 to TRBJ2-7; TRBD2 matches 7 bases. J was trimmed by 0 bases and V by 4 bases; bases with no gene match: 3. CDR1 is MNHEY, CDR2 SVGAGI, per germline. CDR3 length: 14 amino acids. As DNA, the CDR3 is TGTGCCAGCAGTTGGAGCGGGGACTCCTACGAGCAGTACTTC. Its protein product is CASSWSGDSYEQYF.

This rearrangement joins TRBV6-5 to TRBJ1-2, with D perhaps TRBD1 (6 bases). The germline gives CDR1 MNHEY, CDR2 SVGAGI. V was shortened by 10 bases and J by 3 bases, with 18 bases between the two germline ends. CDR3 length: 14 amino acids. CDR3 nucleotides: TGTGCCACCCAGGGGTTCACTAAGGACTATGGCTACACCTTC. Its translation: CATQGFTKDYGYTF.

The chain recombines TRBV4-3 with TRBJ2-1, with 7 bases matching TRBD2. Germline CDR1 is LGHNA and CDR2 is YSLEER. The CDR3 extends over 16 amino acids. V shed 4 bases, J shed 1 base, and the junction held 7 bases outside the gene matches. DNA for the CDR3: TGCGCCAGCAGCCCAGTCTACGGGGGGTCCTACAATGAGCAGTTCTTC. Its protein is CASSPVYGGSYNEQFF.

The rearrangement links TRBV3-1 (or the pseudogene TRBV3-2) to TRBJ2-7; D possibly corresponds to TRBD2 (6 bases). Per germline, CDR1 LGHDT and CDR2 YNNKEL (reference sequence). The V end lost 3 bases, the J end lost 4 bases, and 16 bases lay between the germline ends. The CDR3 totals 15 residues. This CDR3 reads CASSQGLSLEYEQYF. The CDR3 region has the DNA TGTGCCAGCAGCCAGGGACTTTCTCTAGAGTACGAGCAGTACTTC.

This chain's CDR3 is CASSQDVGFYGYTF. For the CDR3, the DNA is TGTGCCAGCAGCCAAGACGTCGGGTTCTATGGCTACACCTTC. V and J are TRBV3-1 (or the pseudogene TRBV3-2) and TRBJ1-2; D gene ambiguous. CDR1 is LGHDT, CDR2 YNNKEL, per germline (reference sequence). The germline V and J ends were trimmed by 0 bases and 4 bases, with 9 bases remaining between them. CDR3 length: 14 residues.

This clone was recorded only once. The chain uses TRBV4-2 and TRBJ1-2, with a tentative D call TRBD1 (6 bases). Germline lookup yields CDR1 LGHNA and CDR2 YNFKEQ. The CDR3 contains 14 residues. Trimming took off 3 bases at V and 3 bases at J, with 11 bases between the two ends. The CDR3 DNA reads TGTGCCAGCAGCCAGGGGGCAGAGGACTATGGCTACACCTTC. This codes for CASSQGAEDYGYTF.

The rearrangement uses TRBV7-8 and TRBJ1-6, with TRBD1 identical over 9 bases. The CDR3 is made up of 18 amino acids. Germline V gene data show CDR1 as SGHVS and CDR2 as FQNEAQ. The junction had 8 bases not matched to a gene; V was cut back by 0 bases and J by 5 bases. CDR3 in DNA: TGTGCCAGCAGCTTAGCCCTTCGGGGACAGGGACATAATTCACCCCTCCACTTT. It specifies CASSLALRGQGHNSPLHF. The whole variable domain, filled in from reference TRBV7-8 and TRBJ1-6, reads GAGVSQSPRYKVAKRGQDVALRCDPISGHVSLFWYQQALGQGPEFLTYFQNEAQLDKSGLPSDRFFAERPEGSVSTLKIQRTQQEDSAVYLCASSLALRGQGHNSPLHFGNGTRLTVT.

V usage is TRBV28 and J usage is TRBJ2-1; D might be TRBD2 (5 bases). This CDR3 has 17 residues. V lost 7 bases, J lost 0 bases, and 19 bases lay in between. The germline V gene has CDR1 MDHEN and CDR2 SYDVKM. CDR3 coding DNA: TGTGCCAGCATGAGTCCCGCCTCAGCGGCCTCCTACAATGAGCAGTTCTTC. It encodes CASMSPASAASYNEQFF.

The CDR3 sequence is CASSTGQANYGYTF. DNA of the CDR3: TGTGCCAGCAGTACGGGACAGGCTAACTATGGCTACACCTTC. The chain is built from TRBV2 and TRBJ1-2, with 8 bases matching TRBD1. The J segment lost 0 bases and the V segment lost 5 bases, leaving 2 bases of the junction unmatched. Germline CDR1 and CDR2: SNHLY and FYNNEI. The CDR3 has 14 amino acids.

The J gene is TRBJ2-1, the V gene TRBV29-1, with 7 bases that match TRBD2. V dropped 6 bases and J dropped 0; count of bases not matched to a gene: 5. The CDR3 length is 14 residues. Germline V gene lookup returns CDR1 SQVTM and CDR2 ANQGSEA. The CDR3 bases are TGCAGCGTAGCGGGACCCAGCTCCTACAATGAGCAGTTCTTC. Translated, it gives CSVAGPSSYNEQFF.

This chain uses TRBV28 with TRBJ1-6; 7 nucleotides line up with TRBD1. J gave up 7 bases and V 9 bases, and 6 bases lay outside the gene matches. Germline CDR1 MDHEN, CDR2 SYDVKM. CDR3 length: 13 amino acids. The CDR3 nucleotides are TGTGCCAGTCGGTCAGGGGGGAATTCACCCCTCCACTTT. Translated, it gives CASRSGGNSPLHF.

The CDR3 coding sequence is TGTGCCAGCAGCTCAACGGGACTAGCGAGCTACGAGCAGTACTTC. Its protein product is CASSSTGLASYEQYF. This sequence joins TRBV7-2 and TRBJ2-7, with 10 bases lining up with TRBD2. Trimming cost V 4 bases and J 3 bases; bases outside gene matches: 6. There are 15 residues in the CDR3. Germline V gene lookup returns CDR1 SGHTA and CDR2 FQGNSA.

V gene TRBV5-1 combines with J gene TRBJ2-1; 9 nucleotides match TRBD2. This CDR3 spans 15 amino acids. Germline V gene sequence: CDR1 SGHRS, CDR2 YFSETQ. V lost 4 bases to trimming and J lost 8 bases; unmatched junction nucleotides: 10. CDR3 nucleotides: TGCGCCAGCAGCCCAGATAGCGGGAGTACCGATGAGCAGTTCTTC. Protein sequence: CASSPDSGSTDEQFF.

This chain joins TRBV10-3 and TRBJ1-4, with 8 bases identical to TRBD1. Trimming cost V 6 bases and J 3 bases; bases outside gene matches: 3. Germline V gene sequence: CDR1 ENHRY, CDR2 SYGVKD. CDR3 length: 14 residues. CDR3 loop: CAIRQGEANEKLFF. In nucleotides, the CDR3 is TGTGCCATCAGACAGGGGGAGGCTAATGAAAAACTGTTTTTT.

V is TRBV6-5 and J is TRBJ2-6; D is uncertain. Germline CDR1 reads MNHEY; CDR2 reads SVGAGI. V gave up 0 bases and J gave up 0 bases, with 3 bases separating them. The CDR3 length is 15 residues. The CDR3 DNA reads TGTGCCAGCAGTTACTCGGCCTCTGGGGCCAACGTCCTGACTTTC. Translated: CASSYSASGANVLTF.

This chain uses TRBV6-5 with TRBJ1-2; no reliable D call. Trimming pared 5 bases from V and 6 bases from J, leaving 13 bases between. Per germline, CDR1 MNHEY and CDR2 SVGAGI. The CDR3 has 13 residues. In nucleotides, the CDR3 is TGTGCCAGCAGTCCTGAGGCTTACAATGGCTACACCTTC. Translating gives CASSPEAYNGYTF.

This sequence joins TRBV4-2 and TRBJ1-3, with D hard to call. Per germline, CDR1 LGHNA and CDR2 YNFKEQ. Between the trimmed V and J ends, which lost 0 bases and 3 bases, there was a span of 9 bases. The CDR3 has 15 amino acids. CDR3 coding DNA: TGTGCCAGCAGCCAAGATCCAGAGGGTGGAAACACCATATATTTT. It codes for CASSQDPEGGNTIYF.

This chain links TRBV19 with TRBJ2-1, with D unresolved. V gave up 2 bases and J gave up 3 bases, with 5 bases separating them. CDR1 and CDR2 from the germline V gene are LNHDA and SQIVND (reference sequence). The CDR3 loop spans 13 amino acids. CDR3 loop: CASSIFSYNEQFF. CDR3 coding DNA: TGTGCCAGTAGTATATTCAGCTACAATGAGCAGTTCTTC.

This chain joins TRBV28 and TRBJ1-2; 10 nucleotides match TRBD1. In germline, CDR1 is MDHEN, CDR2 SYDVKM. This CDR3 is 15 amino acids long. V dropped 5 bases and J dropped 4; count of bases not matched to a gene: 7. The CDR3 DNA sequence: TGTGCCAGCAGTCCCTCGACAGGGGGCGGCTATGGCTACACCTTC. Protein sequence: CASSPSTGGGYGYTF.

This chain links TRBV7-9 with TRBJ2-2; D is perhaps TRBD2 (5 bases). The germline V gene has CDR1 SEHNR and CDR2 FQNEAQ (reference sequence). This CDR3 is 18 amino acids long. V gave up 1 base and J gave up 5 bases, with 20 bases separating them. The CDR3 nucleotides read TGTGCCAGCAGCTTAGAGACCAGGCCGACGGGAACGACCGGGGAGCTGTTTTTT. Its protein product is CASSLETRPTGTTGELFF.

The chain joins TRBV7-2 to TRBJ1-6; 9 bases match TRBD1. The CDR3 has 15 residues. Germline trimming cut 4 bases from V and 6 bases from J; bases unmatched to any gene: 4. The germline V gene encodes CDR1 SGHTA and CDR2 FQGNSA. CDR3 amino acids: CASSSGQGRNSPLHF. The DNA for the CDR3 is TGTGCCAGCAGCTCCGGACAGGGGCGTAATTCACCCCTCCACTTT.

This clone was seen more than once but under ten times. The genes are TRBV12-3 or TRBV12-4 and TRBJ1-1, with D hard to call. The V end was cut by 1 base, the J end by 4 bases, with 7 bases between. The CDR3 is made up of 13 amino acids. The CDR3 region has the DNA TGTGCCAGCAGTTTAGGCCTGAGCACTGAAGCTTTCTTT. As protein: CASSLGLSTEAFF.

This clone showed up just once. V gene TRBV21-1 combines with J gene TRBJ1-4; TRBD1 reflects the table's D call only, with no check against the DNA. TRBV21-1 corresponds to a pseudogene. The CDR3 consists of 17 residues. The CDR3 DNA reads as TGTGCCAGCAGCAGGGATCCCTCGACAGGGTTTAGTGAAAAACTGTTTTTT. Its translation: CASSRDPSTGFSEKLFF.